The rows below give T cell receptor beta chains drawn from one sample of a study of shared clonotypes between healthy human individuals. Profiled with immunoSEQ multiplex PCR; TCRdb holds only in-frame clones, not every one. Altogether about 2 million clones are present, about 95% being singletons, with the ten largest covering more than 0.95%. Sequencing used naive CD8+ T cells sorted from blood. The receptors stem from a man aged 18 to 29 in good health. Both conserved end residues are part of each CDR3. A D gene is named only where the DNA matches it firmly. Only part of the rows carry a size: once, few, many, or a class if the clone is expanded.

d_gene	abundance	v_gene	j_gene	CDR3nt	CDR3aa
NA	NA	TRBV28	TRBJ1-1	TGTGCCAGCAGTTTGTGGGACACTGAAGCTTTCTTT	CASSLWDTEAFF
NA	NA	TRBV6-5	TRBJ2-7	TGTGCCAGCAGCTTAGGGACTGGAAGGAACGAGCAGTACTTC	CASSLGTGRNEQYF
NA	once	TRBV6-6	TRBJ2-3	TGTGCCAGCAGTTACTCGAGTGTCGCCAGGGCAGATACGCAGTATTTT	CASSYSSVARADTQYF
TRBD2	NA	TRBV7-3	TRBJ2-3	TGTGCCAGCAGCTTAGGCGGGGGGTACACAGATACGCAGTATTTT	CASSLGGGYTDTQYF
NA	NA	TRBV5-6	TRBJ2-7	TGTGCCAGCAGCTTTACAGGGTTCGCGCAGTACTTC	CASSFTGFAQYF
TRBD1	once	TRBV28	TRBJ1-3	TGTGCCAGCAGTTCTGTAACACCGGGACAGGGAAGGACTGGAAACACCATATATTTT	CASSSVTPGQGRTGNTIYF
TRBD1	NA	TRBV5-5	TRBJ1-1	TGTGCCAGCAGCCCGTATCGACAGGGGTGGAACACTGAAGCTTTCTTT	CASSPYRQGWNTEAFF
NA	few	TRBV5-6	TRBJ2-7	TGTGCCAGCAGCTTAGGCAGTTCCTACGAGCAGTACTTC	CASSLGSSYEQYF
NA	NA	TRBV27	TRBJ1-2	TGTGCCAGCAGTTTATCCCGGGCACACTATGGCTACACCTTC	CASSLSRAHYGYTF
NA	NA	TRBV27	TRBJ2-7	TGTGCCAGCAGTTTAGGGCCGGCCTGGGAGCAGTACTTC	CASSLGPAWEQYF
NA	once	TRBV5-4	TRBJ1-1	TGTGCCAGCAGCTTGGATGGGGGTAACACTGAAGCTTTCTTT	CASSLDGGNTEAFF
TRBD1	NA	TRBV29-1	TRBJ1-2	TGCAGCGTTGAAGAGCGACCGGGACAGGGGGCTTTATACTATGGCTACACCTTC	CSVEERPGQGALYYGYTF
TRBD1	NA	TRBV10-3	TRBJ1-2	TGTGCCATCAGTGAGCCGGACAGGGCCTATGGCTACACCTTC	CAISEPDRAYGYTF
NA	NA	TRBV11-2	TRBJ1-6	TGTGCCAGCAGCTTAGGGAGGGACTCATATAATTCACCCCTCCACTTT	CASSLGRDSYNSPLHF
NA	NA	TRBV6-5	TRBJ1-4	TGTGCCAGCTCCCCCGATATAGCTAATGAAAAACTGTTTTTT	CASSPDIANEKLFF
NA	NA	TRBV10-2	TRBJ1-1	TGCGCCACCTCCATCGGGGGCGAGGACACTGAAGCTTTCTTT	CATSIGGEDTEAFF
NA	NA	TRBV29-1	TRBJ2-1	TGCAGCGTTGAAGAACGAGACAGGACCTACAATGAGCAGTTCTTC	CSVEERDRTYNEQFF
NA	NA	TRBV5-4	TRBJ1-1	TGTGCCAGCAGCAAGGAACCCAGGGAAGCTTTCTTT	CASSKEPREAFF
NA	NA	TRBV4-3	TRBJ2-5	TGCGCCAGCAGCCAAGGACTGATGGGCGAAGAGACCCAGTACTTC	CASSQGLMGEETQYF
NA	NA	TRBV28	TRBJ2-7	TGTGCCAGCAGTTTATACCTTATATCTAGGGAGCAGTACTTC	CASSLYLISREQYF
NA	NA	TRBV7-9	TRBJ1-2	TGTGCCAGCAGCTCCCCCGTAGATTCTAACTATGGCTACACCTTC	CASSSPVDSNYGYTF
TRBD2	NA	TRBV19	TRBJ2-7	TGTGCCAGTAGTACGGGGGGGTCCTACGAGCAGTACTTC	CASSTGGSYEQYF
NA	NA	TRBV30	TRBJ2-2	TGTGCCACGAAGGGAGTTCCCGGGGAGCTGTTTTTT	CATKGVPGELFF
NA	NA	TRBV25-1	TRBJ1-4	TGTGCCAGCAGGCCCCAGGGTAGAGGTGAAAAACTGTTTTTT	CASRPQGRGEKLFF
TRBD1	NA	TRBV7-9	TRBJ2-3	TGTGCCAGCAGCTTTGGGACAGGCACAGATACGCAGTATTTT	CASSFGTGTDTQYF
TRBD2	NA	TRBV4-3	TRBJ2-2	TGCGCCAGCAGCCAAGATCGGACAGCGGGGGGCGGGGAGCTGTTTTTT	CASSQDRTAGGGELFF
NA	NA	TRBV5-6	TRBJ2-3	TGTGCCAGCAGCTTGGACATCGCAGATACGCAGTATTTT	CASSLDIADTQYF
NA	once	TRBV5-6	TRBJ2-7	TGTGCCAGCAGCTTGGACCCAGGGGAAACCTACGAGCAGTACTTC	CASSLDPGETYEQYF
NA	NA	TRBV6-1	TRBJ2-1	TGTGCCAGCAGTCCCGACAGGTACTACAATGAGCAGTTCTTC	CASSPDRYYNEQFF
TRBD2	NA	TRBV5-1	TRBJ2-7	TGCGCCAGCAGCTCGGGACTAGCGGGAGGTCCTGAGGAGCAGTACTTC	CASSSGLAGGPEEQYF
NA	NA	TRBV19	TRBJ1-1	TGTGCCAGTATCCTCTCCCCAGGAGGGACTGAAGCTTTCTTT	CASILSPGGTEAFF
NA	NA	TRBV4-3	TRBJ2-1	TGCGCCAGCAGCCAAGGGGACTTGAAGTTCTTC	CASSQGDLKFF
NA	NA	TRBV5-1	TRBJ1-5	TGCGCCAGCAGCTTGGACGGTTATCAGCCCCAGCATTTT	CASSLDGYQPQHF
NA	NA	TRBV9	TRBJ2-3	TGTGCCAGCAGCGTAGTAGGGGCCAGTGATACGCAGTATTTT	CASSVVGASDTQYF
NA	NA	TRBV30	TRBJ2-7	TGTGCCTGGGGGATGGGGAGTGTCGGCGAGCAGTACTTC	CAWGMGSVGEQYF
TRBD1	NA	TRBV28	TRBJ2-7	TGTGCCAGCAGTTTATCTGAGGGGGCGGGCTCCTACGAGCAGTACTTC	CASSLSEGAGSYEQYF
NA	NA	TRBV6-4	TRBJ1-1	TGTGCCAGCAGTATAGGGATTAACACTGAAGCTTTCTTT	CASSIGINTEAFF
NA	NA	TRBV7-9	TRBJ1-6	TGTGCCAGCAGCAATGGAACGTCACCCCTCCACTTT	CASSNGTSPLHF
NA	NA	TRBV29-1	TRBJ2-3	TGCAGCGCCTACAGGGGCACAGATACGCAGTATTTT	CSAYRGTDTQYF
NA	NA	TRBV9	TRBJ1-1	TGTGCCAGCAGCGCCCTAGAGAGTATGAACACTGAAGCTTTCTTT	CASSALESMNTEAFF
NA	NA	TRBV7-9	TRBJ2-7	TGTGCCAGCAGCTCAACGACCCCATACGAGCAGTACTTC	CASSSTTPYEQYF
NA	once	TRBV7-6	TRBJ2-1	TGTGCCAGCAGCTTAGCGCATGGGGCGGGTGTTATCATGAATGAGCAGTTCTTC	CASSLAHGAGVIMNEQFF
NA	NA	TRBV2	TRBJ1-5	TGTGCCAGCGGGGAATCTGATCAGCCCCAGCATTTT	CASGESDQPQHF
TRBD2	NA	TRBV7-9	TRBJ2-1	TGTGCCAGCAGTACCACTAGCGGGCATGCTCTCAATGAGCAGTTCTTC	CASSTTSGHALNEQFF
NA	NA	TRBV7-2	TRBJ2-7	TGTGCCAGCAGCTTACCAGGGGTCTCCTACGAGCAGTACTTC	CASSLPGVSYEQYF
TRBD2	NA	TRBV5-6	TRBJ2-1	TGTGCCAGCAGCATGGGACTAGCGGGAGTATACAATGAGCAGTTCTTC	CASSMGLAGVYNEQFF
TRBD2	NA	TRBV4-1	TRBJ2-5	TGCGCCAGCAGCCAAGAGGAAGCGGGGGGCGTTCAAGAGACCCAGTACTTC	CASSQEEAGGVQETQYF
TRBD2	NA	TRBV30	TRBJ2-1	TGTGCCTGGGATGCGGGAGTCTTCCATGAGCAGTTCTTC	CAWDAGVFHEQFF
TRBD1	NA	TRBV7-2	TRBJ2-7	TGTGCCAGCAGCATAGGTCCGGACAGGGGATCCCACGAGCAGTACTTC	CASSIGPDRGSHEQYF
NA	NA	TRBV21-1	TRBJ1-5	TGTGCCAGCGTGGCAGCCAGGTGGCCCCAGCATTTT	CASVAARWPQHF